One and the same sample provided the 4 T cell receptor beta chains below, sequenced in a study of blood T cell repertoires in COVID-19. The protocol was immunoSEQ multiplex PCR, while the TCRdb copy is restricted to in-frame clones and leaves out a portion. The data hold about 220,000 clones, with 90% observed a single time. Source material: PBMCs or T cells enriched from blood (not recorded which). The receptors come from a man under 40 who had been exposed to COVID-19.

The chain uses TRBV28 and TRBJ2-1, with 10 nucleotides matching TRBD1. Germline CDR1 reads MDHEN; CDR2 reads SYDVKM. CDR3 length: 15 residues. V trimming: 6 bases; J trimming: 4 bases; junction bases outside the gene matches: 6. CDR3 sequence: CASSVGDRGYNEQFF. The CDR3 DNA reads TGTGCCAGCAGCGTCGGGGACAGGGGTTACAATGAGCAGTTCTTC.

The J gene is TRBJ2-1, the V gene TRBV5-5; 12 positions match TRBD2. V was pared by 4 bases and J by 9 bases, with 11 bases of the junction left unmatched. CDR3 size: 16 residues. Germline V gives CDR1 SGHKS, CDR2 YYEKEE (reference sequence). The CDR3 region is CASSPSLAGGRSEQFF. The CDR3 DNA follows: TGTGCCAGCAGCCCAAGTCTAGCGGGGGGGCGTAGTGAGCAGTTCTTC.

This clone was counted a single time. The chain employs TRBV10-3 and TRBJ2-1; tentative D call: TRBD1 (6 bases). The CDR3 loop spans 14 amino acids. V lost 8 bases and J lost 7, with 18 bases in between. The germline CDR1 and CDR2 sequences are ENHRY and SYGVKD. The CDR3 region has the DNA TGTGCCATCGCTCGTGGGGGCCTCGTGAATGAGCAGTTCTTC. It specifies CAIARGGLVNEQFF.

The chain has TRBV14 and TRBJ2-5; 7 bases fit TRBD1. The V gene end was trimmed by 2 bases and the J gene end by 2 bases; junction bases not matched to a gene: 14. This CDR3 has 18 amino acids. Germline-derived CDR1 and CDR2 are SGHDN and FVKESK. CDR3: CASSQRGPTGYGQETQYF. DNA for the CDR3: TGTGCCAGCAGCCAAAGAGGCCCGACAGGGTACGGTCAAGAGACCCAGTACTTC.